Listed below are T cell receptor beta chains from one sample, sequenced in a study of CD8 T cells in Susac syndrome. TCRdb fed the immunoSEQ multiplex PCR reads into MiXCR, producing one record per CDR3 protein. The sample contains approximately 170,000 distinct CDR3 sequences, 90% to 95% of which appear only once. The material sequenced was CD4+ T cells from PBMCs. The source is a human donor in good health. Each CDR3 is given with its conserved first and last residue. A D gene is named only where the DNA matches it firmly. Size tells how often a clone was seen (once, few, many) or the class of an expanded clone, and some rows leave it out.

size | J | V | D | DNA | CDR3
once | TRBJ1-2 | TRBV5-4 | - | TGTGCCAGCAGCCAAAGGACTCCTCAGGGGTACTATGGCTACACCTTC | CASSQRTPQGYYGYTF
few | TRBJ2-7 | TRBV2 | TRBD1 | TGTGCCAGCAGTGAAGGACAGGGGGCCTACGAGCAGTACTTC | CASSEGQGAYEQYF
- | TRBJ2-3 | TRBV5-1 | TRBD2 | TGCGCCAGCAGCTGGGAGCGAGGGACTAGCGGGACAGATACGCAGTATTTT | CASSWERGTSGTDTQYF
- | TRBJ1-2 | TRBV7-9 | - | TGTGCCAGCAGCTCGGACACCCTTCAAACGGATGGCTACACCTTC | CASSSDTLQTDGYTF
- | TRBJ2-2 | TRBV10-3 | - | TGTGCCATCAGTGAGTCGAGGGAGGCCGGGGAGCTGTTTTTT | CAISESREAGELFF
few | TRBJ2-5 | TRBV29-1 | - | TGCAGCGTTGATCAGGGGCGGGAGACCCAGTACTTC | CSVDQGRETQYF
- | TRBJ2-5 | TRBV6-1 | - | TGTGCCAGCAGTGGAGGGGCACAAGAGACCCAGTACTTC | CASSGGAQETQYF
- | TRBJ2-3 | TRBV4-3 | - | TGCGCCAGCAGCCAAGACCGGACAGGCACAGATACGCAGTATTTT | CASSQDRTGTDTQYF
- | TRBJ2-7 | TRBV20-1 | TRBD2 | TGCAGTGCTAGTGACCGGGAGGTCTACGAGCAGTACTTC | CSASDREVYEQYF
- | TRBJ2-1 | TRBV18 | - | TGTGCCAGTTCCGGGACCCCCCTACAGAATGAGCAGTTCTTC | CASSGTPLQNEQFF
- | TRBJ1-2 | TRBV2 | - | TGTGCCAGCAGTGAACGCAAGGGATCCAACTATGGCTACACCTTC | CASSERKGSNYGYTF
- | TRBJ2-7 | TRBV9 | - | TGTGCCAGCAGCGTAGAACCTACGGGTCATCTTCGCGAGCAGTACTTC | CASSVEPTGHLREQYF
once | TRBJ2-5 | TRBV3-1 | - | TGTGCCAGCAGCCAAGGCTCGGGCAGTAGAGAGACCCAGTACTTC | CASSQGSGSRETQYF
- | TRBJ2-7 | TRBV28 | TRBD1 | TGTGCCAGCAGCCAACCGGGACAGCAGAGCTCCTACGAGCAGTACTTC | CASSQPGQQSSYEQYF
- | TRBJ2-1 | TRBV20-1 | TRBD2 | TGCAGTGCCCCTAGCGGGGCTTACAATGAGCAGTTCTTC | CSAPSGAYNEQFF
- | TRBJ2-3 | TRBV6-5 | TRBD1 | TGTGCCAGCAGTTACGACGACCCGGGACAGGGTCATGCGGGAGATACGCAGTATTTT | CASSYDDPGQGHAGDTQYF
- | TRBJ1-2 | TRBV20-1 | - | TGCAGTGCGGGGGGGCAGGGAGATGGCTACACCTTC | CSAGGQGDGYTF
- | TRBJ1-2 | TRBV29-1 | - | TGCAGCGTTGAAGTGGGGCAGAACTATGGCTACACCTTC | CSVEVGQNYGYTF
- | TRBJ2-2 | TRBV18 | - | TGTGCCAGCTCACCACTTGCGAACACCGGGGAGCTGTTTTTT | CASSPLANTGELFF
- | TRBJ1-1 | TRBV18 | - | TGTGCCAGCTCACTATCCCCCCGGACAAGGCCCGACTTT | CASSLSPRTRPDF
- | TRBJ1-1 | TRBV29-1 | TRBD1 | TGCAGCGTGGGACAGGAATACACTGAAGCTTTCTTT | CSVGQEYTEAFF
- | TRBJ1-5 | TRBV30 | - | TGTGCCTGGAGTGGGACCGGTACTCAGCCCCAGCATTTT | CAWSGTGTQPQHF
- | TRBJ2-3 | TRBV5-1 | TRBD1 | TGCGCCAGCAGCGAGATGACAGGGGAGGCAGATACGCAGTATTTT | CASSEMTGEADTQYF
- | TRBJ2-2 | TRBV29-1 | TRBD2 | TGCAGCGTTGGTGCTAGCGGGAGGGCCTGGACCGGGGAGCTGTTTTTT | CSVGASGRAWTGELFF
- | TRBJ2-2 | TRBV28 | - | TGTGCCAGCAGTTATGGGCGGGTGACCGGGGAGCTGTTTTTT | CASSYGRVTGELFF
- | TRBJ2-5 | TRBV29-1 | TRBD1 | TGCAGCGTGAGGACAGGGGAGGGGGCCCAGTACTTC | CSVRTGEGAQYF